This T cell receptor (beta chain) was documented in a study of CD8 T cells in Susac syndrome. Random hexamers served to reverse transcribe roughly 0.45 to 1 ug RNA. TCRdb reprocessed the immunoSEQ multiplex PCR reads with MiXCR, giving one entry per CDR3 protein. The sample lists around 130,000 distinct CDR3 sequences, roughly 80% occurring once. V gave up 11 bases and J gave up 4 bases, with 11 bases separating them. Germline V lookup: CDR1 LNHDA, CDR2 SQIVND (reference sequence). There are 12 residues in the CDR3. TCR beta was sequenced from blood CD8+ and CD4+ T cells. What was sequenced was CD8+ T cells from PBMCs. The chain employs TRBV19 and TRBJ2-2; D remains unclear. The sequence was collected from a human donor with multiple sclerosis. The CDR3: CAGQDGTGELFF. DNA for the CDR3: TGTGCCGGGCAGGACGGCACCGGGGAGCTGTTTTTT.